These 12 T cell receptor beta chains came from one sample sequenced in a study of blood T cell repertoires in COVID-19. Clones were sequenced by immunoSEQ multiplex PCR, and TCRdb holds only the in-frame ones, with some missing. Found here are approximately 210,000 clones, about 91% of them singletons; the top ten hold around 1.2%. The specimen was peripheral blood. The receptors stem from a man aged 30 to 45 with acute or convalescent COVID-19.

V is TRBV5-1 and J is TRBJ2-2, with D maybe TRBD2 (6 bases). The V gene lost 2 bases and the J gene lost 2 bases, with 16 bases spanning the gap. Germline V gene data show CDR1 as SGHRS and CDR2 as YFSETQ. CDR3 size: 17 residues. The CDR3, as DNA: TGCGCCAGCAGCTTAGGGTCTGCGGGACTTAACACCGGGGAGCTGTTTTTT. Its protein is CASSLGSAGLNTGELFF.

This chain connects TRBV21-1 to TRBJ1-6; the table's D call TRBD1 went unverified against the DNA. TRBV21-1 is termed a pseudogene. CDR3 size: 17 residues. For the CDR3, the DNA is TGTGCCAGCAGCAAAAAGCGGTCAGGGGGCAGCAATTCACCCCTCCACTTT. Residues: CASSKKRSGGSNSPLHF.

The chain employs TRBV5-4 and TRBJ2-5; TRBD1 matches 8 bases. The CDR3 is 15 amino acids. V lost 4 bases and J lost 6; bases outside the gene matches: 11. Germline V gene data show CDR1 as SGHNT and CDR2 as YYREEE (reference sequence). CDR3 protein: CASSTGQGSQKTQYF. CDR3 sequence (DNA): TGTGCCAGCAGCACTGGACAGGGATCCCAGAAGACCCAGTACTTC.

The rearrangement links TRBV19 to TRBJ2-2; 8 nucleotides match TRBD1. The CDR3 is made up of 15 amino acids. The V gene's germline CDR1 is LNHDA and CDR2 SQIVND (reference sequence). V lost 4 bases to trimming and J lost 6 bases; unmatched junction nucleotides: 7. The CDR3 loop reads CASSSSRGPAGELFF. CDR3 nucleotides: TGTGCCAGTAGTAGTAGCAGGGGGCCCGCCGGGGAGCTGTTTTTT.

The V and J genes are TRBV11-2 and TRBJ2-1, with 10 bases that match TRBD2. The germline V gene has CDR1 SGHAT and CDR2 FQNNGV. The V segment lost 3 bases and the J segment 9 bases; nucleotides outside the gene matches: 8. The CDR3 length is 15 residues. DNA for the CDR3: TGTGCCAGCAGCTTTACTAGCGGGATGGGGGGTGAGCAGTTCTTC. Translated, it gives CASSFTSGMGGEQFF.

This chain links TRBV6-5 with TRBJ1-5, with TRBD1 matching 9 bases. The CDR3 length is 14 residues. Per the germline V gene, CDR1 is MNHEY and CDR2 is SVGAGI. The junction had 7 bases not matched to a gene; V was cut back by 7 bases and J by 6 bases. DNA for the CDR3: TGTGCCAGCAATCGACAGGGGGAGGGTCAGCCCCAGCATTTT. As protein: CASNRQGEGQPQHF.

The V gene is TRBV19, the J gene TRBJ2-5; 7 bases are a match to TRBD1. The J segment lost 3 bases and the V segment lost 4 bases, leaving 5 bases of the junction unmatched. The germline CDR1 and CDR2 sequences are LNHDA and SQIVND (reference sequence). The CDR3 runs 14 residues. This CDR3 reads CASSTAGTEETQYF. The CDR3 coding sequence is TGTGCCAGTAGTACCGCCGGGACAGAAGAGACCCAGTACTTC.

The DNA for the CDR3 is TGTGCCTCCGGGGGGAGCCGGGATAATTCACCCCTCCACTTT. Translated: CASGGSRDNSPLHF. V gene TRBV6-5 combines with J gene TRBJ1-6; D is perhaps TRBD1 (5 bases). Germline V gives CDR1 MNHEY, CDR2 SVGAGI. Trimming removed 11 bases from V and 5 bases from J, with 16 bases in between. This CDR3 spans 14 amino acids.

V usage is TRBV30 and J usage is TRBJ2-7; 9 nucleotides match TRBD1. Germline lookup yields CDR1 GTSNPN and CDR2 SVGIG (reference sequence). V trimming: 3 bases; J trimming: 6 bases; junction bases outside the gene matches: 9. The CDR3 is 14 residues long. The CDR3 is CAWRDRGAPGEQYF. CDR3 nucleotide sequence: TGTGCCTGGAGGGACAGGGGAGCTCCTGGCGAGCAGTACTTC.

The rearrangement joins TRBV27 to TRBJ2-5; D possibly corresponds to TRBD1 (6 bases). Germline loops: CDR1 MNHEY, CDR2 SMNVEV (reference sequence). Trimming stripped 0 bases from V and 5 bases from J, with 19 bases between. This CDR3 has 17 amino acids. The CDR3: CASSLSNVGGSTETQYF. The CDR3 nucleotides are TGTGCCAGCAGTTTATCGAATGTAGGGGGTAGCACGGAGACCCAGTACTTC.

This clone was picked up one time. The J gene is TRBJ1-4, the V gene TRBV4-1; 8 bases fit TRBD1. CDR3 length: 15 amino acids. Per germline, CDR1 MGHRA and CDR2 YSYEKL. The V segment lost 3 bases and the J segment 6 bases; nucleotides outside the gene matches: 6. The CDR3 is CASSHVGQGDEKLFF. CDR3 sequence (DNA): TGCGCCAGCAGCCACGTCGGACAGGGTGATGAAAAACTGTTTTTT.

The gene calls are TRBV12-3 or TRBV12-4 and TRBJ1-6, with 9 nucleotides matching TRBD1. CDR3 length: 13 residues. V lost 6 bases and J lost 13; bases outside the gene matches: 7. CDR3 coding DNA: TGTGCCAGCAGCCACTGGGGACAGGGCCCCCTCCACTTT. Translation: CASSHWGQGPLHF.